Here is one T cell receptor (beta chain) with its context. The CDR3 loop spans 13 amino acids. V shed 5 bases and J shed 5 bases, with 9 bases lying between them. Per the germline V gene, CDR1 is SGHAT and CDR2 is FQNNGV. This record belongs to a study of blood T cell repertoires in COVID-19. Study summary: The United States, Italy and Spain provided the acute and convalescent COVID-19 samples. The analysed material was cDNA or gDNA that came from T cells, B-cell-depleted T cells, or PBMCs.

In the authors' workflow: Reference gene primers were amplified, and this amplification served to estimate nucleated cell counts. Clones were read by immunoSEQ multiplex PCR, and TCRdb kept only the in-frame ones, dropping some. Clone size and the V and J calls come from that table; the DNA yielded D and trimming. The sample has approximately 280,000 clones, roughly 90% seen once. This clonotype was obtained from an older woman with acute or convalescent COVID-19. Sequences were obtained from peripheral blood. This chain links TRBV11-2 with TRBJ1-4; no definite D call. In nucleotides, the CDR3 is TGTGCCAGCAGCCGGGTTTTCAATGAAAAACTGTTTTTT. Translating gives CASSRVFNEKLFF.